This T cell receptor (beta chain) was sequenced in a study of technical replicates of blood from a handful of donors. V was clipped by 6 bases and J by 1 base, with 9 bases between them. This CDR3 is built from 13 residues. Germline lookup yields CDR1 MDHEN and CDR2 SYDVKM. In this sample, this clone turned up once. Here immunoSEQ multiplex PCR was the method, and the copy in TCRdb shows in-frame clones only, minus some. The profile shows 54,000 or so clones, 90% to 95% of them singletons. The sequencing input was T cells isolated from PBMCs. This TCR derives from a human donor in good health. The V gene is TRBV28, the J gene TRBJ2-5; weak D call: TRBD1 (5 bases). CDR3 protein: CASRSGFQETQYF. DNA for the CDR3: TGTGCCAGCAGATCAGGGTTCCAAGAGACCCAGTACTTC.